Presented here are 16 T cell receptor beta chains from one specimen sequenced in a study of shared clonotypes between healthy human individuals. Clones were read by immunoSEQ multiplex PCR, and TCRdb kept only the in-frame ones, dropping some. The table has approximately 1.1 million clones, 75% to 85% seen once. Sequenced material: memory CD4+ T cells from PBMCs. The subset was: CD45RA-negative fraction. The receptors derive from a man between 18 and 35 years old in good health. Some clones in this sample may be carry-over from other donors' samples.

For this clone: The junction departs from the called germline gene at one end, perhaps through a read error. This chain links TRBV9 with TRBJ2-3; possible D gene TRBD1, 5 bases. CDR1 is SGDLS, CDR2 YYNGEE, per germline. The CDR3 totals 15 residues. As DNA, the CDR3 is TGTGCCAGCAGCGTAGGTTTTAGGGGCACCGATACGCAGTATTTT. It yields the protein CASSVGFRGTDTQYF.

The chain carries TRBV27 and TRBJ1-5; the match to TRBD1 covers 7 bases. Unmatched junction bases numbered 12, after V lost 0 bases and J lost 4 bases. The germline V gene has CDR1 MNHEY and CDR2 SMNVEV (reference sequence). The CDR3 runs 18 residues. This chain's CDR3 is CASSLSKPGGLRNQPQHF. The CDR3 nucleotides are TGTGCCAGCAGTTTATCGAAGCCAGGGGGTCTAAGGAATCAGCCCCAGCATTTT.

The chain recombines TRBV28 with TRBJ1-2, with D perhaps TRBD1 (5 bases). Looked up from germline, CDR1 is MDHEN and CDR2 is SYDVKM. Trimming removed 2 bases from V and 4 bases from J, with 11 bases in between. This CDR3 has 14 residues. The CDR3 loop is CASSLQAGPYGYTF. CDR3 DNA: TGTGCCAGCAGTTTACAGGCAGGGCCCTATGGCTACACCTTC.

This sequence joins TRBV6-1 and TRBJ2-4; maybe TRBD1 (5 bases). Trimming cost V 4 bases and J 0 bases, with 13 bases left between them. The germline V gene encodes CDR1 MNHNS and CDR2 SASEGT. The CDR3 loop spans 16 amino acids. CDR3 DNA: TGTGCCAGCAGTGCAGGGTCAACCGTAGCCAAAAACATTCAGTACTTC. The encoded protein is CASSAGSTVAKNIQYF.

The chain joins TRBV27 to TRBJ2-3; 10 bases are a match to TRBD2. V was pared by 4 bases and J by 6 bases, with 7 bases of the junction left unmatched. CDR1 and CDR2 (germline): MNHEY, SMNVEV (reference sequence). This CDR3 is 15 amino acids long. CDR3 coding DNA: TGTGCCAGCAGTTCCCCCCAGCGGGAGGGGGATACGCAGTATTTT. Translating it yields CASSSPQREGDTQYF.

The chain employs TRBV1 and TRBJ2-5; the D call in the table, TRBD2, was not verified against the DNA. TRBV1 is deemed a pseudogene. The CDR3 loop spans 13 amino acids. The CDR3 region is CTSSPGDSGTQYF. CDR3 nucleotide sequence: TGCACCAGCAGCCCGGGGGACTCGGGGACCCAGTACTTC.

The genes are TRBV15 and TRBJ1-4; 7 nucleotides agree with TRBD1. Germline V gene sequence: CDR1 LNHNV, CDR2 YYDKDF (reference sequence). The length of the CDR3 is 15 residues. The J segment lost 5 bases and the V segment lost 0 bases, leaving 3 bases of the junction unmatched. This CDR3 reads CATSRELQGNEKLFF. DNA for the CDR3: TGTGCCACCAGCAGAGAGTTACAGGGGAATGAAAAACTGTTTTTT.

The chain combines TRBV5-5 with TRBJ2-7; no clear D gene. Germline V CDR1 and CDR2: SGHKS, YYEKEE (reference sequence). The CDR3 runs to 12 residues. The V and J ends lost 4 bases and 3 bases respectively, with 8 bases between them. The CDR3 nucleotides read TGTGCCAGCAGCCCAACGAACTACGAGCAGTACTTC. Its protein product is CASSPTNYEQYF.

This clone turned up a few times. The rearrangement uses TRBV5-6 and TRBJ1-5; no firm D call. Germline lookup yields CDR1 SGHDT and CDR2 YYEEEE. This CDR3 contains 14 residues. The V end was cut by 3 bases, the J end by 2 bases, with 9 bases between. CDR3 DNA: TGTGCCAGCAGCTCGGTCGGTGGCAATCAGCCCCAGCATTTT. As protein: CASSSVGGNQPQHF.

The CDR3 DNA reads TGTGCCAGCAGCCGGGACAGGGTTGGAAACACCATATATTTT. Its translation is CASSRDRVGNTIYF. This chain connects TRBV5-4 to TRBJ1-3, with 9 bases matching TRBD1. Germline CDR1 is SGHNT and CDR2 is YYREEE (reference sequence). The CDR3 consists of 14 residues. The J segment lost 3 bases and the V segment lost 4 bases, leaving 2 bases of the junction unmatched.

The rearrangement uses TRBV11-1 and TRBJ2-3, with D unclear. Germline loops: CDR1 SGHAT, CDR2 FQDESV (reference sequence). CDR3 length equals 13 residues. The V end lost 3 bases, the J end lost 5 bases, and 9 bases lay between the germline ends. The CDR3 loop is CASSFTVKDTQYF. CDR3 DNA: TGTGCCAGCAGCTTTACAGTGAAAGATACGCAGTATTTT. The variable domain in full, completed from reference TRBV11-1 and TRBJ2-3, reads EAEVAQSPRYKITEKSQAVAFWCDPISGHATLYWYRQILGQGPELLVQFQDESVVDDSQLPKDRFSAERLKGVDSTLKIQPAELGDSAMYLCASSFTVKDTQYFGPGTRLTVL.

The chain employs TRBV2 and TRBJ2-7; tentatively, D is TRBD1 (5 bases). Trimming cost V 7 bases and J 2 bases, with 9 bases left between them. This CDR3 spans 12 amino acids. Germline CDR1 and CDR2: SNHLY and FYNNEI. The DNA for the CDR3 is TGTGCCAGCACACCAGGGACCTACGAGCAGTACTTC. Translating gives CASTPGTYEQYF.

The chain's CDR3 is CASSLTIYGYTF. The DNA of the CDR3 is TGTGCCAGCAGCTTAACTATCTATGGCTACACCTTC. V and J are TRBV7-2 and TRBJ1-2; D unresolved. Trimming removed 2 bases at V and 4 bases at J, with 5 bases between. The CDR3 is made up of 12 amino acids. The germline gives CDR1 SGHTA, CDR2 FQGNSA.

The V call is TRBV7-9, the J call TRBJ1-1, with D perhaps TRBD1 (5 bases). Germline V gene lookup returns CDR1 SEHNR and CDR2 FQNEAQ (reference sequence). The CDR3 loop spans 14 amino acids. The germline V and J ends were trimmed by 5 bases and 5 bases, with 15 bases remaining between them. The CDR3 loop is CASSDQGGGTEAFF. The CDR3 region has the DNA TGTGCCAGCAGCGACCAGGGTGGAGGGACTGAAGCTTTCTTT.

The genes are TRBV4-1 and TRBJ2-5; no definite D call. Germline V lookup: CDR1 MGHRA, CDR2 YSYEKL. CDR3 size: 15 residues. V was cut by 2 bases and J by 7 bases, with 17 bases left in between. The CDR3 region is CASSQPGLGESTQYF. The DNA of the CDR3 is TGCGCCAGCAGCCAACCCGGCCTTGGAGAGTCGACCCAGTACTTC.

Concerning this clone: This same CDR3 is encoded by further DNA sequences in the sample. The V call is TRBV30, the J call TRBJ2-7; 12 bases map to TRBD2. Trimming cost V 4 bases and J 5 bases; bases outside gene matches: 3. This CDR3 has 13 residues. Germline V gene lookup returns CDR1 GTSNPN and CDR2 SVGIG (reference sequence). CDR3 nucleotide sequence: TGTGCCTGGACTAGCGGGAGGGTTGACGAGCAGTACTTC. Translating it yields CAWTSGRVDEQYF.